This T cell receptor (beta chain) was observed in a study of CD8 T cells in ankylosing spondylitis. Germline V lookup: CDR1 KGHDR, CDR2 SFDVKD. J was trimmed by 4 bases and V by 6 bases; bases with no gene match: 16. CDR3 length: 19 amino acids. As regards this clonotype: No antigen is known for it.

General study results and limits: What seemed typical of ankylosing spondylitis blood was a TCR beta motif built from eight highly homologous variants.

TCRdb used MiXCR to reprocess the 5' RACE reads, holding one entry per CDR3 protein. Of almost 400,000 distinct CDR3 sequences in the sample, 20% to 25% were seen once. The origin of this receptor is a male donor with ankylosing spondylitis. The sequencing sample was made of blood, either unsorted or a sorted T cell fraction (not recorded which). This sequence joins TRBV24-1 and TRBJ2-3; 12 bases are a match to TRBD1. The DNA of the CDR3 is TGTGCCACCAGTCCATCCGGGACAGGGGGCTCCGCTTTCCCAGATACGCAGTATTTT. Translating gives CATSPSGTGGSAFPDTQYF.